A single sample is the source of the 25 T cell receptor beta chains below, sequenced in a study of blood T cell repertoires in COVID-19. Sequencing was performed with immunoSEQ multiplex PCR; in TCRdb, only in-frame clones are kept and a portion is missing. Of about 180,000 clones in the sample, about 91% were seen once. The sample was peripheral blood. These receptor sequences come from a woman aged 50 to 60 with acute or convalescent COVID-19.

CDR3 protein: CASSFRPIRDNSPLHF. CDR3 nucleotide sequence: TGTGCCAGCAGCTTCCGACCCATCAGGGATAATTCACCCCTCCACTTT. This rearrangement joins TRBV5-6 to TRBJ1-6, with a possible D match to TRBD1 (5 bases). The CDR3 spans 16 residues. V lost 2 bases and J 5 bases, leaving 14 bases between the germline ends. Germline CDR1 SGHDT, CDR2 YYEEEE. The full variable domain, with the rest looked up from reference TRBV5-6 and TRBJ1-6, is DAGVTQSPTHLIKTRGQQVTLRCSPKSGHDTVSWYQQALGQGPQFIFQYYEEEERQRGNFPDRFSGHQFPNYSSELNVNALLLGDSALYLCASSFRPIRDNSPLHFGNGTRLTVT.

This clone came up once. The chain uses TRBV9 and TRBJ2-1; no definite D call. The germline gives CDR1 SGDLS, CDR2 YYNGEE. This CDR3 spans 15 amino acids. V shed 3 bases and J shed 0 bases, with 10 bases lying between them. The CDR3 nucleotides are TGTGCCAGCAGCGGTGGCGGTCTCTCCTACAATGAGCAGTTCTTC. Translating gives CASSGGGLSYNEQFF.

V gene TRBV9 combines with J gene TRBJ2-2; TRBD2 is a possible D gene (5 bases). V lost 4 bases, J lost 3 bases, and 7 bases lay in between. Germline CDR1 reads SGDLS; CDR2 reads YYNGEE. The CDR3 spans 13 residues. CDR3 amino acids: CASSPEDTGELFF. The CDR3 DNA sequence: TGTGCCAGCAGCCCGGAGGACACCGGGGAGCTGTTTTTT.

The genes are TRBV5-1 and TRBJ2-7; 7 positions match TRBD2. V was pared by 7 bases and J by 9 bases, with 10 bases of the junction left unmatched. This CDR3 comprises 12 residues. Germline assignment: CDR1 SGHRS and CDR2 YFSETQ. The CDR3 DNA reads as TGCGCCAGCTCTGGGGAGGGTCGGTGGCAGTACTTC. It is translated as CASSGEGRWQYF.

The chain couples TRBV3-1 (or the pseudogene TRBV3-2) to TRBJ1-4; D might be TRBD1 (6 bases). V was cut by 4 bases and J by 4 bases, with 10 bases left in between. The germline V gene has CDR1 LGHDT and CDR2 YNNKEL (reference sequence). The CDR3 spans 14 residues. The CDR3 DNA sequence: TGTGCCAGCAGCCTTGGGACACGTAATGAAAAACTGTTTTTT. Residues: CASSLGTRNEKLFF.

This clone has only a few counts. The chain combines TRBV5-6 with TRBJ2-2; 12 bases are a match to TRBD1. The CDR3 spans 15 residues. The ends lost 4 bases at V and 7 bases at J; junction bases unmatched: 5. Germline V gene lookup returns CDR1 SGHDT and CDR2 YYEEEE. The CDR3: CASSGGTGGGGELFF. Here the CDR3 DNA reads TGTGCCAGCAGCGGAGGGACAGGGGGCGGCGGGGAGCTGTTTTTT.

V usage is TRBV6-1 and J usage is TRBJ1-1, with unresolved D. The CDR3 runs to 16 residues. Germline assignment: CDR1 MNHNS and CDR2 SASEGT. The V end lost 2 bases, the J end lost 1 base, and 14 bases lay between the germline ends. The CDR3 here is CASSELGEMRNTEAFF. The CDR3 DNA is TGTGCCAGCAGTGAACTTGGGGAGATGAGGAACACTGAAGCTTTCTTT.

The chain uses TRBV20-1 and TRBJ1-2; D is undetermined. The V end lost 6 bases, the J end lost 8 bases, and 13 bases lay between the germline ends. CDR1 DFQATT and CDR2 SNEGSKA come from the germline V gene (reference sequence). The CDR3 runs to 11 residues. The CDR3 DNA is TGCAGTGCCGGCGGCCCCCTCGGCTACACCTTC. Translation gives CSAGGPLGYTF.

CDR3 loop: CASSLARPQGANEQFF. The CDR3 DNA reads as TGTGCCAGCAGCTTAGCGAGACCACAGGGGGCCAATGAGCAGTTCTTC. This rearrangement joins TRBV7-9 to TRBJ2-1; 9 bases match TRBD1. After removal of 0 bases from V and 6 bases from J, the junction contained 6 bases not matched to a gene. This CDR3 comprises 16 residues. Germline-derived CDR1 and CDR2 are SEHNR and FQNEAQ (reference sequence).

This chain joins TRBV6-5 and TRBJ2-7; the match to TRBD1 covers 7 bases. V trimming: 2 bases; J trimming: 3 bases; junction bases outside the gene matches: 4. The CDR3 runs to 14 residues. Per germline, CDR1 MNHEY and CDR2 SVGAGI. The CDR3 region is CASSYAQGIYEQYF. The DNA of the CDR3 is TGTGCCAGCAGTTACGCACAGGGGATCTACGAGCAGTACTTC.

The chain uses TRBV5-4 and TRBJ2-4; 12 nucleotides align to TRBD2. The V gene's germline CDR1 is SGHNT and CDR2 YYREEE (reference sequence). The CDR3 is made up of 17 amino acids. J was trimmed by 0 bases and V by 4 bases; bases with no gene match: 5. The CDR3 bases are TGTGCCAGCAGCCCTGGACTAGCGGGGTTAGCCAAAAACATTCAGTACTTC. Amino acid sequence: CASSPGLAGLAKNIQYF.

The CDR3 DNA sequence: TGTGCCAGCGGGCTGAATAATGAGCAGTTCTTC. Translation gives CASGLNNEQFF. The chain has TRBV6-5 and TRBJ2-1; no reliable D call. Germline loops: CDR1 MNHEY, CDR2 SVGAGI. The CDR3 covers 11 residues. V was trimmed by 8 bases and J by 7 bases, leaving 9 bases between them.

This chain links TRBV18 with TRBJ2-7, with D unclear. Trimming left V 4 bases short and J 4 bases short, with 8 bases between. CDR1 and CDR2 (germline): KGHSH, LQKENI. This CDR3 has 12 amino acids. CDR3 in DNA: TGTGCCAGCTCACTGGCACAGTACGAGCAGTACTTC. Amino acid sequence: CASSLAQYEQYF.

J is TRBJ1-2 and V is TRBV14, with TRBD1 identical over 8 bases. CDR3 length equals 14 residues. CDR1 and CDR2 from the germline V gene are SGHDN and FVKESK. With V trimmed by 4 bases and J by 4 bases, 5 bases remained unmatched. CDR3 bases: TGTGCCAGCAGCCCACAACAGGGGGTCTATGGCTACACCTTC. Protein product: CASSPQQGVYGYTF.

This chain links TRBV7-3 with TRBJ2-1; 13 positions match TRBD2. This CDR3 spans 15 amino acids. Germline loops: CDR1 SGHTA, CDR2 FQGTGA. After removal of 5 bases from V and 8 bases from J, the junction contained 6 bases not matched to a gene. CDR3 in amino acids: CASSPTSGGVDEQFF. The CDR3 DNA follows: TGTGCCAGCAGCCCTACTAGCGGGGGGGTCGATGAGCAGTTCTTC.

This clone was seen only a few times. J is TRBJ1-1 and V is TRBV9; 9 positions agree with TRBD1. The germline V gene encodes CDR1 SGDLS and CDR2 YYNGEE. The CDR3 runs to 15 residues. V was pared by 3 bases and J by 5 bases, with 8 bases of the junction left unmatched. The CDR3 DNA is TGTGCCAGCAGCGGGGAGGGGACAGGGAGGACTGAAGCTTTCTTT. It is translated as CASSGEGTGRTEAFF.

The chain couples TRBV19 to TRBJ1-2, with a possible D match to TRBD1 (6 bases). The V gene lost 6 bases and the J gene lost 4 bases, with 21 bases spanning the gap. The CDR3 is 16 amino acids. CDR1 and CDR2 (germline): LNHDA, SQIVND (reference sequence). The CDR3 nucleotides are TGTGCCAGTAGAACCCAACAGGGAGCCAACTTCTATGGCTACACCTTC. Its protein is CASRTQQGANFYGYTF.

The chain has TRBV9 and TRBJ1-1, with a possible D match to TRBD1 (6 bases). The CDR3 is 14 residues long. From germline, CDR1 is SGDLS and CDR2 YYNGEE. Trimming took off 6 bases at V and 5 bases at J, with 17 bases between the two ends. CDR3 residues: CASTPGGHGTEAFF. The DNA for the CDR3 is TGTGCCAGCACCCCGGGGGGGCATGGTACTGAAGCTTTCTTT.

The V gene is TRBV19, the J gene TRBJ1-2; no definite D call. The CDR3 length is 13 residues. Germline V gives CDR1 LNHDA, CDR2 SQIVND (reference sequence). V was cut by 4 bases and J by 4 bases, with 10 bases left in between. The CDR3: CASSTLQSYGYTF. As DNA, the CDR3 is TGTGCCAGTAGTACGTTACAGTCCTATGGCTACACCTTC.

The chain joins TRBV6-2 or TRBV6-3 to TRBJ1-4, with a weak D call TRBD1 (5 bases). The germline V and J ends were trimmed by 8 bases and 3 bases, with 22 bases remaining between them. Germline CDR1 reads MNHEY; CDR2 reads SVGEGT. The CDR3 is made up of 17 amino acids. In DNA, the CDR3 is TGTGCCAGCCGCCCCCCCCAGGGTCGAGGAGCTAATGAAAAACTGTTTTTT. Translating gives CASRPPQGRGANEKLFF.

This chain joins TRBV5-5 and TRBJ1-2; D is unresolved. Germline V gene data show CDR1 as SGHKS and CDR2 as YYEKEE (reference sequence). V was pared by 0 bases and J by 10 bases, with 13 bases between. The CDR3 totals 13 residues. This chain's CDR3 is CASSLGEAVVYTF. The DNA for the CDR3 is TGTGCCAGCAGCTTGGGCGAGGCCGTGGTCTACACCTTC.

The CDR3 coding sequence is TGTGCCACCAGTGATACTAGCGGCGGTTACAATGAGCAGTTCTTC. This translates into CATSDTSGGYNEQFF. The chain combines TRBV24-1 with TRBJ2-1, with 8 nucleotides matching TRBD2. This CDR3 contains 15 residues. Germline V gene lookup returns CDR1 KGHDR and CDR2 SFDVKD. Losses at the gene ends were 3 bases for V and 4 bases for J; bases not matched to a gene: 4.

This chain links TRBV3-1 (or the pseudogene TRBV3-2) with TRBJ2-3; 7 nucleotides align to TRBD2. CDR1 and CDR2 from the germline V gene are LGHDT and YNNKEL (reference sequence). The V gene end was trimmed by 7 bases and the J gene end by 4 bases; junction bases not matched to a gene: 2. CDR3 length: 12 residues. CDR3 residues: CASNRGADTQYF. In DNA form, the CDR3 reads TGTGCCAGCAATCGGGGGGCAGATACGCAGTATTTT.

The genes are TRBV27 and TRBJ1-1; 7 bases fit TRBD1. Trimming at V came to 6 bases and at J to 3 bases, leaving 7 bases not matched to a gene. This CDR3 has 14 amino acids. Germline lookup yields CDR1 MNHEY and CDR2 SMNVEV (reference sequence). CDR3 sequence reads: CASRSGQDHTEAFF. DNA of the CDR3: TGTGCCAGCAGATCTGGACAGGACCACACTGAAGCTTTCTTT.

The chain couples TRBV7-2 to TRBJ2-7; D may be TRBD1 (5 bases). Germline V gene sequence: CDR1 SGHTA, CDR2 FQGNSA. This CDR3 is 15 amino acids long. V was pared by 2 bases and J by 2 bases, with 13 bases between. The CDR3 DNA sequence: TGTGCCAGCAGCTTAAACCCGCAGGGCCCCTACGAGCAGTACTTC. This codes for CASSLNPQGPYEQYF.